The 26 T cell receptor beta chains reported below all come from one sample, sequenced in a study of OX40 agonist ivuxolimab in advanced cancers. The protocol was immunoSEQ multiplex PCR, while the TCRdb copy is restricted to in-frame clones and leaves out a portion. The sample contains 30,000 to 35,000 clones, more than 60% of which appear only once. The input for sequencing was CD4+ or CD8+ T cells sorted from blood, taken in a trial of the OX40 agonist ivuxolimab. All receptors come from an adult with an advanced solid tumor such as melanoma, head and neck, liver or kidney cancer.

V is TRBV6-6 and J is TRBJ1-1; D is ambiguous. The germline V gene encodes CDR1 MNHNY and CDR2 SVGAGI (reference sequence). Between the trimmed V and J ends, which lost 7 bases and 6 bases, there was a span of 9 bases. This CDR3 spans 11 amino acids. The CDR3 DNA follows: TGTGCCAGCAAGGTCGGATCTGAAGCTTTCTTT. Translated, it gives CASKVGSEAFF.

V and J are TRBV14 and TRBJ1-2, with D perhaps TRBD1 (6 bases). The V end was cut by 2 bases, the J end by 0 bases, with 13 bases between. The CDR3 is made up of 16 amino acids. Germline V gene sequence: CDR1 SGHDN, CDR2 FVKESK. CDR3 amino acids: CASSQTTGTTNYGYTF. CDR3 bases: TGTGCCAGCAGCCAAACAACCGGGACAACTAACTATGGCTACACCTTC.

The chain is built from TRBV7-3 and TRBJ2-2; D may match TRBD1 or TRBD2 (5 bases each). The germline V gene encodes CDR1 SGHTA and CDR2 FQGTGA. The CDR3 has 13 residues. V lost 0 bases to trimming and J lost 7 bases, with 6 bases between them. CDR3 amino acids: CASSLTGVGELFF. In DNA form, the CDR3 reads TGTGCCAGCAGCTTAACGGGGGTCGGGGAGCTGTTTTTT.

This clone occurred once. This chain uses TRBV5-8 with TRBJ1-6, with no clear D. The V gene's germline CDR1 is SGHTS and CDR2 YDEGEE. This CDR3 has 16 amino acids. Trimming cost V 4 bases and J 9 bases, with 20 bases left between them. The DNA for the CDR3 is TGTGCCAGCAGCCCCCTGGGAGGCCTAAACAGTTCACCCCTCCACTTT. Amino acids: CASSPLGGLNSSPLHF.

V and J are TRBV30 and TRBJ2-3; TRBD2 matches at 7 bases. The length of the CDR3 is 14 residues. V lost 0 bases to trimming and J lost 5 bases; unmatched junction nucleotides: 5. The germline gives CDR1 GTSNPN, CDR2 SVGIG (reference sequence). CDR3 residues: CAWSVDGGGDTQYF. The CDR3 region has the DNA TGTGCCTGGAGTGTGGACGGCGGGGGAGATACGCAGTATTTT. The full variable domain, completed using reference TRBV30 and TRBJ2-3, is SQTIHQWPATLVQPVGSPLSLECTVEGTSNPNLYWYRQAAGRGLQLLFYSVGIGQISSEVPQNLSASRPQDRQFILSSKKLLLSDSGFYLCAWSVDGGGDTQYFGPGTRLTVL.

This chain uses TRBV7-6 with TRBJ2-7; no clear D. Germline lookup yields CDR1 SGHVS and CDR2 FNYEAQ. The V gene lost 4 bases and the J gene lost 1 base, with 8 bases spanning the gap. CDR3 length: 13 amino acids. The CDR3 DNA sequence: TGTGCCAGCAGCTCAGCGCGGTCCTACGAGCAGTACTTC. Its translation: CASSSARSYEQYF.

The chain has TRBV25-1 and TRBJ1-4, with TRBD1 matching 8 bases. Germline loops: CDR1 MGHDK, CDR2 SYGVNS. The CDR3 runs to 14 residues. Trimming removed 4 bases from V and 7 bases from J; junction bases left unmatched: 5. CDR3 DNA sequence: TGTGCCAGCAGTGCCGCAGGGGGCGGTGAAAAACTGTTTTTT. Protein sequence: CASSAAGGGEKLFF.

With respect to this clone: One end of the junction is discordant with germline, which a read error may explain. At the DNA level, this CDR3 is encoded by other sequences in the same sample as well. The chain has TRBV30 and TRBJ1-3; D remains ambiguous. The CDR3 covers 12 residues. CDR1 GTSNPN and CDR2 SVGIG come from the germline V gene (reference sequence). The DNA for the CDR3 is TGTGCCTGGAGGGGGTCTGGAAACACCATATACTTT. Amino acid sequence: CAWRGSGNTIYF.

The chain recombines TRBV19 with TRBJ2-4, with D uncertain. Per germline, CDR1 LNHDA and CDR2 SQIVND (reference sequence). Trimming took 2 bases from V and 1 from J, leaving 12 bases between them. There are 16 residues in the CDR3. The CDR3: CASSISWFGAKNIQYF. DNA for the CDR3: TGTGCCAGTAGTATAAGCTGGTTTGGGGCCAAAAACATTCAGTACTTC.

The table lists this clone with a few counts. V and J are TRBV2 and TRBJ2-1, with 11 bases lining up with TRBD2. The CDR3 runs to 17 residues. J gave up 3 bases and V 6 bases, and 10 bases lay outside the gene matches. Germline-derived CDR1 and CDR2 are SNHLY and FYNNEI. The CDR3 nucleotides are TGTGCCAGCAGAACCGCGCCTAGCGGGGGGTTCTACAATGAGCAGTTCTTC. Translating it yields CASRTAPSGGFYNEQFF. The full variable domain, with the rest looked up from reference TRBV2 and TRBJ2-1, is EPEVTQTPSHQVTQMGQEVILRCVPISNHLYFYWYRQILGQKVEFLVSFYNNEISEKSEIFDDQFSVERPDGSNFTLKIRSTKLEDSAMYFCASRTAPSGGFYNEQFFGPGTRLTVL.

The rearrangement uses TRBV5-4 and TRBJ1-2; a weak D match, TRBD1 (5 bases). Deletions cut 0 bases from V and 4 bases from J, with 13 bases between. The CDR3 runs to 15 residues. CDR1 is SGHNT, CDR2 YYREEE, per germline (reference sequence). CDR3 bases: TGTGCCAGCAGCTTGGTGTGGGGGTCTGGCTATGGCTACACCTTC. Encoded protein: CASSLVWGSGYGYTF. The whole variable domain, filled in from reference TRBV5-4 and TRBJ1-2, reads ETGVTQSPTHLIKTRGQQVTLRCSSQSGHNTVSWYQQALGQGPQFIFQYYREEENGRGNFPPRFSGLQFPNYSSELNVNALELDDSALYLCASSLVWGSGYGYTFGSGTRLTVV.

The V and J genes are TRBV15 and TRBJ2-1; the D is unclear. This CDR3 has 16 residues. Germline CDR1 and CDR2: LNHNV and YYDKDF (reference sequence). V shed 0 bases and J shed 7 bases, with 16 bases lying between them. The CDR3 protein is CATSRDPHDLGNEQFF. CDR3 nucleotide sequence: TGTGCCACCAGCAGAGATCCCCATGACTTGGGTAATGAGCAGTTCTTC.

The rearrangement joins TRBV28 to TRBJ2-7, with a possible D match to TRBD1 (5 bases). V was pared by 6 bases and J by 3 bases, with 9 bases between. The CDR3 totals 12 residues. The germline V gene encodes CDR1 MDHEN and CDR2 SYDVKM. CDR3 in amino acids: CASRGQNYEQYF. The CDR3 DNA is TGTGCCAGCAGGGGGCAGAACTACGAGCAGTACTTC.

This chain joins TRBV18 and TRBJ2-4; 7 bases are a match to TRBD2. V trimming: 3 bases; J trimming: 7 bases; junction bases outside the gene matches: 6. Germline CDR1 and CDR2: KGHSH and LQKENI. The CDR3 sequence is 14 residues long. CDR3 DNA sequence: TGTGCCAGCTCACCCTCTCGGGAGGTGAACATTCAGTACTTC. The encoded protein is CASSPSREVNIQYF.

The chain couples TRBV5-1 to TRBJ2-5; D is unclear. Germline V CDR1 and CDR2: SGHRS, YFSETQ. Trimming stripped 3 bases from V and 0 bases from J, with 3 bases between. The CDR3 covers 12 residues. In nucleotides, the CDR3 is TGCGCCAGCAGCTGGGACCAAGAGACCCAGTACTTC. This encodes CASSWDQETQYF.

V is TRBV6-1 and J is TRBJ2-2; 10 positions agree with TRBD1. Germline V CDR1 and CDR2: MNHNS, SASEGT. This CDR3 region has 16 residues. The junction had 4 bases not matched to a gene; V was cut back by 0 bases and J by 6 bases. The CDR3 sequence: CASSEARTGGAGELFF. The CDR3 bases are TGTGCCAGCAGTGAAGCAAGGACAGGGGGAGCCGGGGAGCTGTTTTTT.

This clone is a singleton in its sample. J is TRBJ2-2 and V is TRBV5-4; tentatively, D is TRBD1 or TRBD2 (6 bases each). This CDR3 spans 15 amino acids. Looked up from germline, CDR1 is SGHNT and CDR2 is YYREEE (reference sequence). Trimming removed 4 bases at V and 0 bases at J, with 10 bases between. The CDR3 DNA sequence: TGTGCCAGCAGCGGAGGGGGGACGAACACCGGGGAGCTGTTTTTT. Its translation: CASSGGGTNTGELFF.

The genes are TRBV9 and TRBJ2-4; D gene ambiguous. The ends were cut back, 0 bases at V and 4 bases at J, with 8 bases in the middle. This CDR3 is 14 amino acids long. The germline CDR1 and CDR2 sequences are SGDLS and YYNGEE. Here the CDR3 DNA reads TGTGCCAGCAGCGTAGGAAGCGTAAAAAACATTCAGTACTTC. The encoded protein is CASSVGSVKNIQYF.

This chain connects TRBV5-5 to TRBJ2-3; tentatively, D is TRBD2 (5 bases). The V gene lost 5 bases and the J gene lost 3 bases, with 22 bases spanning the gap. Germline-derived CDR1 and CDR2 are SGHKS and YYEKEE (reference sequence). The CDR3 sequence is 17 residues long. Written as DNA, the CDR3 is TGTGCCAGCAGTCGCGGACGGTTTACTAGTTTGACAGATACGCAGTATTTT. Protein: CASSRGRFTSLTDTQYF.

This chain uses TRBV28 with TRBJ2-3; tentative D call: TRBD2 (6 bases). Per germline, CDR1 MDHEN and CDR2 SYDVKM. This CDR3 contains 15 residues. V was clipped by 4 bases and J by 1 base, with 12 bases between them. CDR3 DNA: TGTGCCAGCAGTTCCCCGGGGGAAGGCACAGATACGCAGTATTTT. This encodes CASSSPGEGTDTQYF.

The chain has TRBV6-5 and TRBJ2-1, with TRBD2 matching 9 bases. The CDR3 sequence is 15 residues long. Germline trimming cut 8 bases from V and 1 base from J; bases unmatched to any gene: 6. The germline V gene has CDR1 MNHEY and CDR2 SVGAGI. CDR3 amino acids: CASFAGGPSYNEQFF. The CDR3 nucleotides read TGTGCCAGCTTTGCGGGGGGGCCTTCCTACAATGAGCAGTTCTTC.

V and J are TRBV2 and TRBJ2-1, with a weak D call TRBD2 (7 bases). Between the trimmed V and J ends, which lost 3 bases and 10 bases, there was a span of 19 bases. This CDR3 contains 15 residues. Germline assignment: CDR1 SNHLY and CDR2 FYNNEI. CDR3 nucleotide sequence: TGTGCCAGCAGTGAGTCGCCGGGGGGCCGCTCGGAGCAGTTCTTC. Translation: CASSESPGGRSEQFF.

The CDR3 sequence is CASSKAQREGLTGNEQFF. The CDR3 DNA reads TGTGCCAGCAGCAAAGCCCAGCGGGAGGGCCTTACAGGCAATGAGCAGTTCTTC. This chain connects TRBV21-1 to TRBJ2-1; the listed D gene, TRBD2, was not tested against the DNA. TRBV21-1 is marked as a pseudogene. CDR3 size: 18 residues.

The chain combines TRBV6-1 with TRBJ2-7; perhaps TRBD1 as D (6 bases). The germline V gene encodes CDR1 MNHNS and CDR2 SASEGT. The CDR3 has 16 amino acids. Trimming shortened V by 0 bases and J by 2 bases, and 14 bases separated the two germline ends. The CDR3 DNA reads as TGTGCCAGCAGTGAAGCTCGAGAGGGGGTTACCTACGAGCAGTACTTC. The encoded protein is CASSEAREGVTYEQYF.

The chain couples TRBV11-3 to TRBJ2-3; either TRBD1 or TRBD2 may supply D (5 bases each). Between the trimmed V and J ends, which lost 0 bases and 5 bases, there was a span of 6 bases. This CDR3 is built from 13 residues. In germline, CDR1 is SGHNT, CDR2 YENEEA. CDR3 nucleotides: TGTGCCAGCAGCTTAGATGGGGGAGATACGCAGTATTTT. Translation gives CASSLDGGDTQYF.

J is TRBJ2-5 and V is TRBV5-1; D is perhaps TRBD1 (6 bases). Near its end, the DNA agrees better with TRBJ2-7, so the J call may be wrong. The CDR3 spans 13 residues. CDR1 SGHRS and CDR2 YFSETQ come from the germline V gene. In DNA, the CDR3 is TGCGCCAGCAGCTTCGCGACAGGTGGCGAGCAGTACTTC. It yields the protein CASSFATGGEQYF.